This T cell receptor beta chain emerged from a study of blood T cell repertoires in COVID-19. As for the study in general: The United States, Italy and Spain supplied acute and convalescent COVID-19 samples.

Germline values: CDR1 SGHRS, CDR2 YFSETQ. The CDR3 runs 16 residues. About this clone itself: Relative to the germline gene, one junction end is altered; a read error may explain this.

Sequencing used immunoSEQ multiplex PCR; TCRdb keeps in-frame clones, though not all of them. Found here are some 80,000 clones, around nine tenths of them singletons; the top ten hold around 7.8%. The sequenced sample consisted of peripheral blood. This sequence joins TRBV5-1 and TRBJ2-3; D is perhaps TRBD2 (5 bases). The clonotype originates from a man older than 75 with active or convalescent COVID-19. The CDR3, as DNA: TGCGCCAGCAGTTTGGGGTTGGCGGGTCGCAGCGATACGCAGTATTTT. As protein: CASSLGLAGRSDTQYF.